This T cell receptor beta chain was observed in a study of T cell responses to AZD1222 COVID-19 vaccine. This CDR3 comprises 14 residues. Germline-derived CDR1 and CDR2 are GTSNPN and SVGIG (reference sequence). The V gene lost 0 bases and the J gene lost 1 base, with 6 bases spanning the gap. In the case of this clone: Its matching antigen is unknown.

Sequenced by immunoSEQ multiplex PCR; TCRdb stores in-frame clones only, minus some. Among some 150,000 clones listed, around 90% were seen once. Study-level points and caveats: Recipients of two AZD1222 doses showed rising Spike-specific TCR breadth and depth. Across spike, vaccine-associated CD4 TCRs were found, dominant at 160-218 and 743-854.

This material consisted of peripheral blood, taken 28 days after the second AZD1222 dose. The V and J genes are TRBV30 and TRBJ2-2; D gene unclear. The clonotype comes from an adult who received the AZD1222 COVID-19 vaccine. CDR3 loop: CAWSVHRNTGELFF. The CDR3 nucleotides are TGTGCCTGGAGTGTACACAGGAACACCGGGGAGCTGTTTTTT.